This TCR beta chain was identified in a study of T cell responses to AZD1222 COVID-19 vaccine. Generated by immunoSEQ multiplex PCR, the TCRdb table keeps only in-frame clones and is missing some. The data show around 94,000 clones, 70% to 90% seen once. V was clipped by 2 bases and J by 2 bases, with 11 bases between them. CDR3 size: 14 residues. Germline CDR1 reads SGHRS; CDR2 reads YFSETQ. V usage is TRBV5-1 and J usage is TRBJ2-7; perhaps TRBD1 as D (6 bases). This TCR was recovered from an adult in good health. The sequenced sample was peripheral blood, obtained on day 0 of AZD1222 vaccination. The CDR3 region is CASSFGTSTYEQYF. The CDR3 DNA sequence: TGCGCCAGCAGCTTCGGGACAAGCACCTACGAGCAGTACTTC.